This is a list of T cell receptor beta chains from one sample in a study of T-cell memory formation after mild COVID-19. TCRdb processed the 5' RACE reads anew with MiXCR; each CDR3 protein has one entry. Counted here are roughly 400,000 distinct CDR3 sequences, about 16% occurring once; the ten biggest clones make up roughly 21%. The sample comprised PBMCs or a T cell subset sorted from them (not recorded which). The source of these receptors is a young man who had mild COVID-19 (a few samples of this study predate the infection). Cell type and time point are not known. Both conserved end residues are part of each CDR3. D genes are given only for firm matches. A row's size may be missing; if present it is once, few, many or a size class.

D gene	clone size	V gene	J gene	CDR3 DNA	CDR3 protein
-	few	TRBV15	TRBJ1-2	TGTGCCACCAGCAGACCCGGGAGGCAGGCTTATGGCTACACCTTC	CATSRPGRQAYGYTF
-	few	TRBV7-2	TRBJ2-3	TGTGCCAGCAGCTCCCCTTCGCGGTCCGTCCCGGTTGATACGCAGTATTTT	CASSSPSRSVPVDTQYF
-	few	TRBV28	TRBJ2-5	TGTGCCAGCAGTTCCCCTCCGGGAAGGGAAGGGCAAGAGACCCAGTACTTC	CASSSPPGREGQETQYF
-	few	TRBV27	TRBJ1-2	TGTGCCAGCAGCACCGTGGCTGTGGCTGGGGGCTATGGCTACACCTTC	CASSTVAVAGGYGYTF
-	-	TRBV6-5	TRBJ1-4	TGTGCCAGCAGTTTCCAGGGGAAAGGAAAACTGTTTTTT	CASSFQGKGKLFF
TRBD1	-	TRBV5-1	TRBJ2-5	TGCGCCAGCAGCTTGGACCCCGGGACAGGGTACGAGACCCAGTACTTC	CASSLDPGTGYETQYF
-	-	TRBV12-3/TRBV12-4	TRBJ2-7	TGTGCCAGCAGTTTAGGGGGAAACAAGCGCGAGCAGTACTTC	CASSLGGNKREQYF
TRBD1	-	TRBV7-8	TRBJ2-3	TGTGCCAGCAGCTGGACAGGGTCTAGCACAGATACGCAGTATTTT	CASSWTGSSTDTQYF
-	many	TRBV9	TRBJ2-2	TGTGCCAGCAGCGTATTTGGTTCCGGCGGGGAGCTGTTTTTT	CASSVFGSGGELFF
TRBD2	-	TRBV10-3	TRBJ2-3	TGTGCCATCAGTGTACGGGGGGGCGAAGATACGCAGTATTTT	CAISVRGGEDTQYF
-	many	TRBV4-3	TRBJ1-6	TGCGCCAGCAGCCAAGAAATCCGTAATTCACCCCTCCACTTT	CASSQEIRNSPLHF
TRBD2	few	TRBV4-1	TRBJ2-5	TGCGCCAGCAGCCAAGTGCAGCGGGGGGGCCGTCGAGAGACCCAGTACTTC	CASSQVQRGGRRETQYF
-	few	TRBV20-1	TRBJ2-3	TGCAGTGCTAGCTCCCCGAATACGCAGTATTTT	CSASSPNTQYF
-	few	TRBV3-1	TRBJ2-7	TGTGCCAGCAGCCATGACAGAGATAGTTTCTACGAGCAGTACTTC	CASSHDRDSFYEQYF
-	few	TRBV5-4	TRBJ2-1	TGTGCCAGCGGCCGCAGGGGAGGTGTTCTCCATGAGCAGTTCTTC	CASGRRGGVLHEQFF
-	-	TRBV6-1	TRBJ2-3	TGTGCCAGCAGTGACCCGGACAACACAGATACGCAGTATTTT	CASSDPDNTDTQYF
-	-	TRBV10-3	TRBJ2-1	TGTGCCATCAGTTCAGGGGCTAGCTCCTACAATGAGCAGTTCTTC	CAISSGASSYNEQFF